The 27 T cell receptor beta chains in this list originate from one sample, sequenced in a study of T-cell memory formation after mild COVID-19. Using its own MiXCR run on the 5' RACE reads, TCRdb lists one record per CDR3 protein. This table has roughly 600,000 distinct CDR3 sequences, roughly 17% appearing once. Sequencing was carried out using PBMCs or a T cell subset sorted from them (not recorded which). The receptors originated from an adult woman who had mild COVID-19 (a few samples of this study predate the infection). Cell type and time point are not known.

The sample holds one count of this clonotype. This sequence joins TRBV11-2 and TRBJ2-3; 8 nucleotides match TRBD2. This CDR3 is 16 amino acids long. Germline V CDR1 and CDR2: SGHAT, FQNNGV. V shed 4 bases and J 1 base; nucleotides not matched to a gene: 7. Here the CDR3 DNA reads TGTGCCAGCAGCTCCAGACTCGGGGGGGGCACAGATACGCAGTATTTT. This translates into CASSSRLGGGTDTQYF.

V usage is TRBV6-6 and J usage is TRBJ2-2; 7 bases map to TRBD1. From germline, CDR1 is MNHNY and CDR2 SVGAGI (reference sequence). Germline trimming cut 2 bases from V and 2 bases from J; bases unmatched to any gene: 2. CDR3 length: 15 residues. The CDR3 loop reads CASSYGTENTGELFF. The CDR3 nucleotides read TGTGCCAGCAGTTACGGGACAGAAAACACCGGGGAGCTGTTTTTT.

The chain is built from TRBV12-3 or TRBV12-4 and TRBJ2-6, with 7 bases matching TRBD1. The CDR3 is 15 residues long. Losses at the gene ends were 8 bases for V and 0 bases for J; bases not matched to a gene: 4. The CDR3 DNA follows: TGTGCCAGCTCGGGACAGCTCTCTGGGGCCAACGTCCTGACTTTC. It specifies CASSGQLSGANVLTF.

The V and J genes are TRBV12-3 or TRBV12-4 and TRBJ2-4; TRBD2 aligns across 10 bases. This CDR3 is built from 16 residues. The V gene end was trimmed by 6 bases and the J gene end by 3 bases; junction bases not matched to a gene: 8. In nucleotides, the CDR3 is TGTGCCAGCAGCCACGGGACTAGCGATTACAAAAACATTCAGTACTTC. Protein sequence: CASSHGTSDYKNIQYF.

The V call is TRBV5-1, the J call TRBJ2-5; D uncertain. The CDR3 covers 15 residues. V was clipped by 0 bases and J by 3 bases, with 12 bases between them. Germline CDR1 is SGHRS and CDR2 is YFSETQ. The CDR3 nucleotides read TGCGCCAGCAGCTTGGGGCCCCGCGGAGAAGAGACCCAGTACTTC. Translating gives CASSLGPRGEETQYF.

CDR3 loop: CASRKISPDRNEQYF. CDR3 DNA sequence: TGTGCCAGCAGAAAGATATCCCCAGACAGGAACGAGCAGTACTTC. The J gene is TRBJ2-7, the V gene TRBV7-8; maybe TRBD1 (6 bases). The germline CDR1 and CDR2 sequences are SGHVS and FQNEAQ. CDR3 length: 15 amino acids. Trimming removed 6 bases at V and 5 bases at J, with 20 bases between.

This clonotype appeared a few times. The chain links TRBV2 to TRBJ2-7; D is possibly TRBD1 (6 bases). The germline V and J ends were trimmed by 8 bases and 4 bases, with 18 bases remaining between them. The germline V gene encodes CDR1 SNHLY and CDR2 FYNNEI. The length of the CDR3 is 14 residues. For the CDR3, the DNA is TGTGCCAGCGGGAGCCAGGGGCGACGGTACGAGCAGTACTTC. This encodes CASGSQGRRYEQYF. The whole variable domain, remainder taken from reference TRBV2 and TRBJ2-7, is EPEVTQTPSHQVTQMGQEVILRCVPISNHLYFYWYRQILGQKVEFLVSFYNNEISEKSEIFDDQFSVERPDGSNFTLKIRSTKLEDSAMYFCASGSQGRRYEQYFGPGTRLTVT.

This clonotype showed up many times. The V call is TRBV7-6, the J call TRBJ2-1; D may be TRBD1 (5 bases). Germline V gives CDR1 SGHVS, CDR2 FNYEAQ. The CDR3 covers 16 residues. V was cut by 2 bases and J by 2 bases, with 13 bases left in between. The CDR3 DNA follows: TGTGCCAGCAGCTTAAGAGAAGGGGCAGCCTACAATGAGCAGTTCTTC. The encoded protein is CASSLREGAAYNEQFF. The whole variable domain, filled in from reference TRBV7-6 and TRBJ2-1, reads GAGVSQSPRYKVTKRGQDVALRCDPISGHVSLYWYRQALGQGPEFLTYFNYEAQQDKSGLPNDRFSAERPEGSISTLTIQRTEQRDSAMYRCASSLREGAAYNEQFFGPGTRLTVL.

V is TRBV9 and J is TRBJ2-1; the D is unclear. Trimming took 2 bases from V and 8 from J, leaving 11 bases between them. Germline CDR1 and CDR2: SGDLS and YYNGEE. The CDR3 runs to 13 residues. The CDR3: CASSVEGRDEQFF. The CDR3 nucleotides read TGTGCCAGCAGCGTGGAAGGACGGGATGAGCAGTTCTTC.

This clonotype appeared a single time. CDR3 loop: CASRYGLAGGDEQYF. The CDR3 region has the DNA TGTGCCAGCAGATACGGACTAGCGGGAGGAGACGAGCAGTACTTC. The chain has TRBV5-8 and TRBJ2-7, with 14 bases that match TRBD2. Losses at the gene ends were 5 bases for V and 5 bases for J; bases not matched to a gene: 6. The germline CDR1 and CDR2 sequences are SGHTS and YDEGEE. CDR3 length: 15 amino acids.

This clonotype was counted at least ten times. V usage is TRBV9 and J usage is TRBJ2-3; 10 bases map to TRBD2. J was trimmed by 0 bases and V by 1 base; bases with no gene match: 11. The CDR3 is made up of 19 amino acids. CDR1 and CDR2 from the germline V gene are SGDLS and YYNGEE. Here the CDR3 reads CASSVLAASGGLSTDTQYF. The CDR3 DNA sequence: TGTGCCAGCAGCGTATTGGCGGCTAGCGGGGGCCTTAGCACAGATACGCAGTATTTT.

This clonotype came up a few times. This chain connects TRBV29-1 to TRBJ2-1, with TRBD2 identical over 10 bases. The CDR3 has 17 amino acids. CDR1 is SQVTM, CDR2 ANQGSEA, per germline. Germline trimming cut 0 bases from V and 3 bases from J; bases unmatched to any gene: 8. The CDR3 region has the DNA TGCAGCGTTGAAGACCGGGCGCTAGCGGGAGTCTACAATGAGCAGTTCTTC. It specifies CSVEDRALAGVYNEQFF.

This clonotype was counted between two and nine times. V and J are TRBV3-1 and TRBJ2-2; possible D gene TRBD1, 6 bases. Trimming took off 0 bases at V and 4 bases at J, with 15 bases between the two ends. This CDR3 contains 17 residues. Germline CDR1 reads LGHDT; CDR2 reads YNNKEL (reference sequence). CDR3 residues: CASSQEARTAGTGELFF. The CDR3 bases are TGTGCCAGCAGCCAAGAAGCAAGGACAGCCGGCACCGGGGAGCTGTTTTTT.

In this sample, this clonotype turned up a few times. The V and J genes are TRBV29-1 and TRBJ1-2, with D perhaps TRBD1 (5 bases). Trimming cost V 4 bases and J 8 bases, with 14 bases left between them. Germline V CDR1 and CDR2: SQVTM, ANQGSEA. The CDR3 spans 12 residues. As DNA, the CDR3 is TGCAGCGTTGTCAGAGGGGATGTAGGCTACACCTTC. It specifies CSVVRGDVGYTF.

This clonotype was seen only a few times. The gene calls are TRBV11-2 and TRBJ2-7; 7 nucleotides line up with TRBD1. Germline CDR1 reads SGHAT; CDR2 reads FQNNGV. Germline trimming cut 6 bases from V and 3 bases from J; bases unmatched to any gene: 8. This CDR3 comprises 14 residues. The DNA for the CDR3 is TGTGCCAGCAGTTTCATTTCAGGGGGCTACGAGCAGTACTTC. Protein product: CASSFISGGYEQYF. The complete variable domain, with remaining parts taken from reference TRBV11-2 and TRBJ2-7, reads EAGVAQSPRYKIIEKRQSVAFWCNPISGHATLYWYQQILGQGPKLLIQFQNNGVVDDSQLPKDRFSAERLKGVDSTLKIQPAKLEDSAVYLCASSFISGGYEQYFGPGTRLTVT.

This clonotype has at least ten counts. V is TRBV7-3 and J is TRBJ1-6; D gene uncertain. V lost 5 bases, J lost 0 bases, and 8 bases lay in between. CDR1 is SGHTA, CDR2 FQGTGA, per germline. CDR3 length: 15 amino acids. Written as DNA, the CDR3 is TGTGCCAGCAGCCTAGGGCCCTCCTATAATTCACCCCTCCACTTT. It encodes CASSLGPSYNSPLHF.

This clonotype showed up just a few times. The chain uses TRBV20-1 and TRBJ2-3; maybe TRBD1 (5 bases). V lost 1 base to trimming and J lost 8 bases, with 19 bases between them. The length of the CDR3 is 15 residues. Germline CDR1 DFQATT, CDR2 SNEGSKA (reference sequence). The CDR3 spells CSARGGFSKAVTQYF. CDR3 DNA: TGCAGTGCTAGAGGGGGCTTCTCAAAGGCAGTTACGCAGTATTTT.

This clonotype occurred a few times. The CDR3 protein is CATRGQGDYGYTF. The CDR3 coding sequence is TGTGCCACCAGGGGACAGGGGGACTATGGCTACACCTTC. The V gene is TRBV24-1, the J gene TRBJ1-2, with 11 bases matching TRBD1. Germline V CDR1 and CDR2: KGHDR, SFDVKD. After removal of 7 bases from V and 3 bases from J, the junction contained 0 bases not matched to a gene. The CDR3 length is 13 residues.

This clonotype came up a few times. CDR3 in amino acids: CASSYSNVEGYTF. DNA for the CDR3: TGTGCCAGCAGTTACTCGAATGTGGAGGGCTACACCTTC. The J gene is TRBJ1-2, the V gene TRBV6-6; D is undetermined. This CDR3 is 13 amino acids long. Trimming took off 0 bases at V and 8 bases at J, with 10 bases between the two ends. Germline values: CDR1 MNHNY, CDR2 SVGAGI (reference sequence).

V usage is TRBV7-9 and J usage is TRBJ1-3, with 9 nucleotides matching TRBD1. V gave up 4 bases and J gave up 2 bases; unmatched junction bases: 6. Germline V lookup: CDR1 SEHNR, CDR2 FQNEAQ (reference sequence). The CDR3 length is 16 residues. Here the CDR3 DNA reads TGTGCCAGCAGCTCCCTCCGGACAGGGGCTGGAAACACCATATATTTT. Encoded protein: CASSSLRTGAGNTIYF.

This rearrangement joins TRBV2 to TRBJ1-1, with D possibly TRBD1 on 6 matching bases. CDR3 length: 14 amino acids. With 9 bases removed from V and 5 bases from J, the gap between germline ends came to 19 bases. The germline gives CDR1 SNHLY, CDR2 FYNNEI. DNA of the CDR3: TGTGCCAGTCCCCGACCCCAGGGGAGAACTGAAGCTTTCTTT. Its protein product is CASPRPQGRTEAFF. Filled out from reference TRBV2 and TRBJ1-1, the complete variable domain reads EPEVTQTPSHQVTQMGQEVILRCVPISNHLYFYWYRQILGQKVEFLVSFYNNEISEKSEIFDDQFSVERPDGSNFTLKIRSTKLEDSAMYFCASPRPQGRTEAFFGQGTRLTVV.

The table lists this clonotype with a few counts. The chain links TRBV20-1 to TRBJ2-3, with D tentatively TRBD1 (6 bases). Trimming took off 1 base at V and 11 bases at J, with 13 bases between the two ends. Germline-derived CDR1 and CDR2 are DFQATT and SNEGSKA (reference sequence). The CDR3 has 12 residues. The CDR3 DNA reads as TGCAGTGCTAGAGTACAGGGCATCGGGCAGTATTTT. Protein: CSARVQGIGQYF.

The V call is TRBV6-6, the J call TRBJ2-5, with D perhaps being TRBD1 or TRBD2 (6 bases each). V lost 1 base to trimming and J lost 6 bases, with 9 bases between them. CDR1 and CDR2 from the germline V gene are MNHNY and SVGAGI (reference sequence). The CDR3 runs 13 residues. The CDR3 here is CASSYWGAQTQYF. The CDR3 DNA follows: TGTGCCAGCAGTTACTGGGGGGCACAGACCCAGTACTTC.

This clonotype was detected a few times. The chain's CDR3 is CASSSRDIGPYEQYF. The CDR3, as DNA: TGTGCCAGCAGCTCCCGGGACATCGGCCCGTACGAGCAGTACTTC. This chain joins TRBV5-6 and TRBJ2-7; weak D call: TRBD1 (6 bases). Trimming cost V 3 bases and J 4 bases, with 17 bases left between them. Germline V CDR1 and CDR2: SGHDT, YYEEEE. This CDR3 is 15 amino acids long.

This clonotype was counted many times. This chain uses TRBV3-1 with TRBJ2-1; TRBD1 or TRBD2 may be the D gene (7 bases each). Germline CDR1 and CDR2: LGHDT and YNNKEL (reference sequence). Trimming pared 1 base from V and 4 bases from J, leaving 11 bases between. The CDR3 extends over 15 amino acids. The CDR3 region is CASSQGQGGYNEQFF. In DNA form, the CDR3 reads TGTGCCAGCAGCCAAGGCCAGGGGGGGTACAATGAGCAGTTCTTC.

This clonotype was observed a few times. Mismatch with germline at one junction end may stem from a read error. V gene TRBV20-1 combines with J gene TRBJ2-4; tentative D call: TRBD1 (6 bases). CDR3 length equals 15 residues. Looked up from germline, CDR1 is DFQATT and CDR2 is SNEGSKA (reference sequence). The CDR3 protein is CSARDPLGATNIQYF. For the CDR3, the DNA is TGCAGTGCTAGAGATCCCCTGGGGGCCACAAACATTCAGTACTTC.

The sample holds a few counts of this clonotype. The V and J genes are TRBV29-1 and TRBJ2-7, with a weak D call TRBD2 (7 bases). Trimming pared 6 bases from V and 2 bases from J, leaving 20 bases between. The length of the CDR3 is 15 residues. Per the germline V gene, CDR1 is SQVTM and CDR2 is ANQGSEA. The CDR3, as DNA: TGCAGCGTCCTCCCCCGGGGGGCTCCCGCCTACGAGCAGTACTTC. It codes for CSVLPRGAPAYEQYF.